The 27 T cell receptor beta chains listed next were all sequenced from one sample in a study of T cell responses to AZD1222 COVID-19 vaccine. Measured with immunoSEQ multiplex PCR; TCRdb has only the in-frame clones, and not every one. The sample yields about 56,000 clones, roughly 85% seen once. The specimen was peripheral blood, collected on day 0 of AZD1222 vaccination. The receptor source for this set is an adult in good health.

Only one count was recorded for this clone. The genes are TRBV18 and TRBJ1-2, with D possibly TRBD1 on 5 matching bases. The V and J ends lost 0 bases and 4 bases respectively, with 9 bases between them. Per germline, CDR1 KGHSH and CDR2 LQKENI. The CDR3 extends over 14 amino acids. The CDR3 loop is CASSPPREGYGYTF. The CDR3 nucleotides are TGTGCCAGCTCACCACCCAGGGAGGGCTATGGCTACACCTTC.

The J gene is TRBJ2-3, the V gene TRBV29-1; no clear D gene. Germline loops: CDR1 SQVTM, CDR2 ANQGSEA. This CDR3 contains 13 residues. Trimming removed 7 bases at V and 1 base at J, with 12 bases between. CDR3 amino acids: CSAYSRGTDTQYF. The CDR3 nucleotides read TGCAGCGCCTACAGTCGGGGCACAGATACGCAGTATTTT.

This chain uses TRBV28 with TRBJ1-2; TRBD1 is a possible D gene (6 bases). Germline V gene lookup returns CDR1 MDHEN and CDR2 SYDVKM. This CDR3 has 14 amino acids. V was shortened by 5 bases and J by 2 bases, with 12 bases between the two germline ends. The CDR3 region is CASSTGAANYGYTF. CDR3 sequence (DNA): TGTGCCAGCAGTACGGGGGCGGCGAACTATGGCTACACCTTC.

The rearrangement links TRBV4-2 to TRBJ2-2; 9 positions agree with TRBD2. The ends lost 0 bases at V and 2 bases at J; junction bases unmatched: 10. This CDR3 has 19 residues. Germline V gene lookup returns CDR1 LGHNA and CDR2 YNFKEQ. CDR3 protein: CASSQEWVAGALNTGELFF. CDR3 in DNA: TGTGCCAGCAGCCAAGAATGGGTAGCGGGGGCCCTAAACACCGGGGAGCTGTTTTTT.

J is TRBJ1-1 and V is TRBV6-5; D uncertain. V lost 6 bases to trimming and J lost 3 bases, with 8 bases between them. This CDR3 comprises 12 residues. CDR1 is MNHEY, CDR2 SVGAGI, per germline. CDR3 loop: CASSAFYTEAFF. The CDR3 DNA follows: TGTGCCAGCAGCGCTTTTTACACTGAAGCTTTCTTT.

This rearrangement joins TRBV5-1 to TRBJ1-1; TRBD1 matches at 7 bases. V was clipped by 5 bases and J by 2 bases; unmatched bases: 9. The CDR3 contains 15 residues. The germline V gene encodes CDR1 SGHRS and CDR2 YFSETQ. The CDR3 region is CASRLPGQTNTEAFF. The CDR3, as DNA: TGCGCCAGCAGGCTCCCGGGACAGACTAACACTGAAGCTTTCTTT.

The V call is TRBV10-3, the J call TRBJ1-5, with D possibly TRBD1 on 5 matching bases. CDR1 and CDR2 (germline): ENHRY, SYGVKD. V was trimmed by 4 bases and J by 2 bases, leaving 12 bases between them. This CDR3 region has 15 residues. This CDR3 reads CAISVGATGNQPQHF. CDR3 nucleotide sequence: TGTGCCATCAGTGTTGGGGCGACGGGCAATCAGCCCCAGCATTTT.

The genes are TRBV25-1 and TRBJ1-4; no clear D gene. V gave up 2 bases and J gave up 4 bases, with 14 bases separating them. Germline values: CDR1 MGHDK, CDR2 SYGVNS. The CDR3 runs to 16 residues. The CDR3 here is CASSESGAGRNEKLFF. The DNA for the CDR3 is TGTGCCAGCAGTGAAAGCGGTGCAGGACGTAATGAAAAACTGTTTTTT.

This chain joins TRBV5-8 and TRBJ2-2; tentative D call: TRBD1 (5 bases). The CDR3 extends over 15 amino acids. Germline loops: CDR1 SGHTS, CDR2 YDEGEE. V was shortened by 4 bases and J by 4 bases, with 14 bases between the two germline ends. This CDR3 is CASSQLGAGTGELFF. DNA for the CDR3: TGTGCCAGCAGCCAATTAGGGGCCGGCACCGGGGAGCTGTTTTTT.

As DNA, the CDR3 is TGTGCCAGCAACACAGCGGGGGGGCAAGATACGCAGTATTTT. Translation: CASNTAGGQDTQYF. The chain is built from TRBV9 and TRBJ2-3; 10 bases fit TRBD2. The CDR3 contains 14 residues. Germline V CDR1 and CDR2: SGDLS, YYNGEE. The J segment lost 5 bases and the V segment lost 6 bases, leaving 6 bases of the junction unmatched.

The rearrangement joins TRBV28 to TRBJ2-1; D possibly corresponds to TRBD2 (7 bases). CDR1 and CDR2 from the germline V gene are MDHEN and SYDVKM. The CDR3 is made up of 15 amino acids. V lost 2 bases, J lost 7 bases, and 15 bases lay in between. The CDR3 DNA sequence: TGTGCCAGCAGTTTAATCCCGGGGGGCGAGAATGAGCAGTTCTTC. This codes for CASSLIPGGENEQFF. The full variable domain, with the rest looked up from reference TRBV28 and TRBJ2-1, is DVKVTQSSRYLVKRTGEKVFLECVQDMDHENMFWYRQDPGLGLRLIYFSYDVKMKEKGDIPEGYSVSREKKERFSLILESASTNQTSMYLCASSLIPGGENEQFFGPGTRLTVL.

This chain connects TRBV28 to TRBJ1-6, with 9 bases lining up with TRBD1. Germline assignment: CDR1 MDHEN and CDR2 SYDVKM. The CDR3 consists of 15 residues. The junction had 9 bases not matched to a gene; V was cut back by 8 bases and J by 7 bases. Here the CDR3 reads CASRQQGATNSPLHF. The DNA of the CDR3 is TGTGCCAGCCGCCAACAGGGGGCAACGAATTCACCCCTCCACTTT.

The rearrangement joins TRBV7-6 to TRBJ1-3; D call uncertain. Per the germline V gene, CDR1 is SGHVS and CDR2 is FNYEAQ. V was clipped by 1 base and J by 0 bases, with 7 bases between them. The CDR3 contains 15 residues. In DNA, the CDR3 is TGTGCCAGCAGCTTAGACAGTTACTCTGGAAACACCATATATTTT. This sequence encodes CASSLDSYSGNTIYF.

The chain couples TRBV5-5 to TRBJ2-3; 9 bases fit TRBD1. CDR3 size: 17 residues. The V segment lost 3 bases and the J segment 0 bases; nucleotides outside the gene matches: 8. Germline CDR1 SGHKS, CDR2 YYEKEE (reference sequence). CDR3 amino acids: CASSSNRGRFSTDTQYF. In nucleotides, the CDR3 is TGTGCCAGCAGCTCGAACAGGGGGCGATTTAGCACAGATACGCAGTATTTT.

This chain uses TRBV30 with TRBJ1-6; perhaps TRBD1 as D (5 bases). This CDR3 has 16 residues. The V gene's germline CDR1 is GTSNPN and CDR2 SVGIG (reference sequence). V dropped 4 bases and J dropped 8 bases, with 21 bases sitting between them. For the CDR3, the DNA is TGTGCCTGGAAGGCGGGGGAAGAGATAGGTGATTCACCCCTCCACTTT. Protein: CAWKAGEEIGDSPLHF. The variable domain in full, completed from reference TRBV30 and TRBJ1-6, reads SQTIHQWPATLVQPVGSPLSLECTVEGTSNPNLYWYRQAAGRGLQLLFYSVGIGQISSEVPQNLSASRPQDRQFILSSKKLLLSDSGFYLCAWKAGEEIGDSPLHFGNGTRLTVT.

This chain joins TRBV15 and TRBJ2-7; TRBD1 agrees at 10 bases. The CDR3 has 16 amino acids. Trimming cost V 3 bases and J 0 bases; bases outside gene matches: 5. The germline gives CDR1 LNHNV, CDR2 YYDKDF (reference sequence). The DNA of the CDR3 is TGTGCCACCAGCAGGGAGACAGGGGGCGCCTCCTACGAGCAGTACTTC. It codes for CATSRETGGASYEQYF.

CDR3 residues: CASSLLEVGTEAFF. The CDR3, as DNA: TGTGCCAGCAGCTTACTGGAGGTGGGAACTGAAGCTTTCTTT. The chain is built from TRBV11-2 and TRBJ1-1; no firm D call. The length of the CDR3 is 14 residues. Deletions cut 2 bases from V and 5 bases from J, with 12 bases between. In germline, CDR1 is SGHAT, CDR2 FQNNGV.

The rearrangement links TRBV28 to TRBJ1-1, with D uncertain. Germline V gives CDR1 MDHEN, CDR2 SYDVKM. V gave up 6 bases and J gave up 3 bases, with 11 bases separating them. The CDR3 runs 13 residues. The CDR3 region is CASSFVGYTEAFF. CDR3 nucleotide sequence: TGTGCCAGCAGCTTCGTGGGGTACACTGAAGCTTTCTTT.

This clone occurred a few times. V is TRBV15 and J is TRBJ1-5; D remains ambiguous. Germline V lookup: CDR1 LNHNV, CDR2 YYDKDF (reference sequence). Deletions cut 0 bases from V and 15 bases from J, with 15 bases between. There are 13 residues in the CDR3. CDR3: CATSRDREGRRHF. DNA for the CDR3: TGTGCCACCAGCAGAGATAGGGAAGGGAGGAGGCATTTT.

This chain connects TRBV6-1 to TRBJ2-1; unclear D gene. Germline CDR1 and CDR2: MNHNS and SASEGT. The CDR3 contains 15 residues. V lost 3 bases and J lost 0, with 9 bases in between. The CDR3 bases are TGTGCCAGCAGTGAGCAGGTGGGCTCCTACAATGAGCAGTTCTTC. Translation: CASSEQVGSYNEQFF.

The V gene is TRBV3-1 (or the pseudogene TRBV3-2), the J gene TRBJ2-7; possibly TRBD2 for D (6 bases). This CDR3 contains 14 residues. The V end lost 0 bases, the J end lost 1 base, and 7 bases lay between the germline ends. Germline CDR1 LGHDT, CDR2 YNNKEL (reference sequence). Written as DNA, the CDR3 is TGTGCCAGCAGCCAAGACGGGGGATCCTACGAGCAGTACTTC. This gives the protein CASSQDGGSYEQYF.

The gene calls are TRBV19 and TRBJ2-7; tentatively, D is TRBD1 (5 bases). Per the germline V gene, CDR1 is LNHDA and CDR2 is SQIVND (reference sequence). The CDR3 is made up of 14 amino acids. V was pared by 3 bases and J by 5 bases, with 14 bases between. CDR3 protein: CASSMSGRENEQYF. DNA for the CDR3: TGTGCCAGTAGTATGTCAGGGCGCGAGAACGAGCAGTACTTC.

Here the CDR3 reads CASSWTGGNGYTF. CDR3 in DNA: TGTGCCAGCAGCTGGACAGGGGGCAACGGCTACACCTTC. The chain joins TRBV6-5 to TRBJ1-2, with 11 bases aligning to TRBD1. CDR1 is MNHEY and CDR2 is SVGAGI in the germline V gene. J lost 8 bases, V lost 6 bases, and 5 bases had no gene match. The CDR3 totals 13 residues.

The rearrangement uses TRBV24-1 and TRBJ2-1; D ambiguous. CDR3 length equals 12 residues. Trimming left V 6 bases short and J 4 bases short, with 6 bases between. Germline CDR1 reads KGHDR; CDR2 reads SFDVKD. The CDR3 here is CATSKGYNEQFF. The CDR3, as DNA: TGTGCCACCAGTAAGGGTTACAATGAGCAGTTCTTC.

This chain connects TRBV27 to TRBJ1-3; TRBD1 aligns across 9 bases. The CDR3 loop spans 13 amino acids. Per germline, CDR1 MNHEY and CDR2 SMNVEV (reference sequence). The junction had 2 bases not matched to a gene; V was cut back by 8 bases and J by 3 bases. The chain's CDR3 is CASWTGVGNTIYF. DNA for the CDR3: TGTGCCAGCTGGACAGGGGTTGGAAACACCATATATTTT.

This chain connects TRBV10-3 to TRBJ2-2; 7 nucleotides agree with TRBD1. Germline CDR1 and CDR2: ENHRY and SYGVKD. V was pared by 10 bases and J by 0 bases, with 5 bases of the junction left unmatched. The CDR3 runs 14 residues. CDR3 in amino acids: CATQTGTNTGELFF. The CDR3 bases are TGTGCCACCCAGACAGGGACGAACACCGGGGAGCTGTTTTTT.

In this sample, this clone turned up a few times. The chain combines TRBV7-9 with TRBJ1-2, with 7 bases fitting TRBD1. The ends lost 6 bases at V and 4 bases at J; junction bases unmatched: 11. Germline V gene lookup returns CDR1 SEHNR and CDR2 FQNEAQ (reference sequence). CDR3 length: 15 residues. The CDR3 DNA is TGTGCCAGCAGTAGAGGACAGGCCCCGGGCTATGGCTACACCTTC. It yields the protein CASSRGQAPGYGYTF.